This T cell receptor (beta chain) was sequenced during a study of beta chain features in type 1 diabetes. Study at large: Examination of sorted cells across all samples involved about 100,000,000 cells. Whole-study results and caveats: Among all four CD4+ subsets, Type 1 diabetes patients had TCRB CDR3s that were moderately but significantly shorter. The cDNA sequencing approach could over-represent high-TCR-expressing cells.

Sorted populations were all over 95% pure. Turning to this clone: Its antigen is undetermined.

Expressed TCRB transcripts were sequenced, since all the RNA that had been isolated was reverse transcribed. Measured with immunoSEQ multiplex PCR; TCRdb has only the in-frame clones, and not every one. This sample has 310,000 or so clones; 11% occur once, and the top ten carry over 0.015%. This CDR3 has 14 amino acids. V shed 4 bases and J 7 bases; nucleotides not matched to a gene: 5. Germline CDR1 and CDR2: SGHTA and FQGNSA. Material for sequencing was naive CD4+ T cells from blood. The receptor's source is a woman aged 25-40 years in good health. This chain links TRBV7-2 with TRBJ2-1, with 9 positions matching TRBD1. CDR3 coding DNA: TGTGCCAGCAGCTCACAGGGGGCTGAGAATGAGCAGTTCTTC. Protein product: CASSSQGAENEQFF.